This T cell receptor beta chain was sequenced in a study of cytomegalovirus exposure and HLA in healthy donors. Study context: The study placed about 86% of its roughly 430 genotyped donors in the Caucasian-associated ancestry cluster. Study-wide results and limits: DRB1 showed the most TCR associations and HLA-C the fewest in a later analysis, as rates varied by HLA locus.

Points on this clone: Its antigen is currently unknown.

A multiplex PCR was run with 60 Vbeta primers and 13 Jbeta primers. Repertoires were generated with immunoSEQ multiplex PCR, while TCRdb's copy carries only in-frame clones and drops some. The sample has more than 150,000 clones, approximately 80% seen once. The source of this sequence is a woman aged 45-60 years in good health and CMV-seropositive. The sample was PBMCs.

This CDR3 is CASSPRTSGAYTGELFF. In DNA, the CDR3 is TGTGCCAGCAGCCCTCGGACTAGCGGGGCATACACCGGGGAGCTGTTTTTT. The chain joins TRBV7-3 to TRBJ2-2; 12 positions match TRBD2. CDR3 size: 17 residues. Germline values: CDR1 SGHTA, CDR2 FQGTGA. V shed 5 bases and J 3 bases; nucleotides not matched to a gene: 7.